The 18 T cell receptor beta chains below all came from one sample that was sequenced in a study of metastatic and nonmetastatic thyroid tumors (dated by TCRdb to the early 2020s). No patient had received any treatment before thyroid surgery. Library creation used PCR. Instrument on record: Illumina HiSeq 4000. TCRdb redid the processing of the public reads, applying fastp at Q25 and MiXCR, and retained in-frame beta chains. In all, the sample holds under 25,000 clones, and roughly 29% of those were seen once. The ten largest clonotypes hold approximately 6.1% of the sample. The sample comprised blood. These receptors were taken from a female donor with papillary thyroid cancer or a benign thyroid nodule (not recorded which). Some clones in this sample may be carry-over from other donors' samples.

The chain uses TRBV6-2 or TRBV6-3 and TRBJ1-1; possibly TRBD1 for D (6 bases). Looked up from germline, CDR1 is MNHEY and CDR2 is SVGEGT. The CDR3 has 14 residues. V dropped 8 bases and J dropped 5 bases, with 18 bases sitting between them. In nucleotides, the CDR3 is TGTGCCAGCTGCTCCTCGGGGGCAGGGACTGAAGCTTTCTTT. Its translation: CASCSSGAGTEAFF.

The chain joins TRBV10-3 to TRBJ1-5, with D perhaps matching TRBD1 (5 bases). Per germline, CDR1 ENHRY and CDR2 SYGVKD. The CDR3 totals 14 residues. V shed 8 bases and J shed 0 bases, with 11 bases lying between them. This CDR3 is CAIGTGDSNQPQHF. In DNA form, the CDR3 reads TGTGCCATCGGGACGGGGGATAGCAATCAGCCCCAGCATTTT.

The V gene is TRBV7-3, the J gene TRBJ1-1; tentatively, D is TRBD1 (5 bases). In germline, CDR1 is SGHTA, CDR2 FQGTGA. The CDR3 contains 14 residues. The ends were cut back, 2 bases at V and 5 bases at J, with 12 bases in the middle. CDR3 loop: CASSLHCEGTEAFF. The CDR3 DNA reads TGTGCCAGCAGCTTACATTGTGAGGGGACTGAAGCTTTCTTT.

The rearrangement links TRBV4-3 to TRBJ1-5; 7 bases fit TRBD1. Per germline, CDR1 LGHNA and CDR2 YSLEER. The ends lost 4 bases at V and 3 bases at J; junction bases unmatched: 9. CDR3 length: 16 amino acids. This CDR3 reads CASSPETGQVNQPQHF. CDR3 sequence (DNA): TGCGCCAGCAGCCCCGAGACCGGACAGGTCAATCAGCCCCAGCATTTT.

J is TRBJ1-5 and V is TRBV20-1, with 7 bases identical to TRBD1. Germline values: CDR1 DFQATT, CDR2 SNEGSKA (reference sequence). The length of the CDR3 is 14 residues. Trimming took 6 bases from V and 2 from J; bases not matched to a gene: 7. DNA of the CDR3: TGCAGTGCCAGACGACAGGGAGGCAATCAGCCCCAGCATTTT. It translates to CSARRQGGNQPQHF.

CDR3 amino acids: CSARDGRETQYF. The CDR3 region has the DNA TGCAGTGCTAGAGATGGACGAGAGACCCAGTACTTC. The V and J genes are TRBV20-1 and TRBJ2-5; no firm D call. V was pared by 0 bases and J by 4 bases, with 6 bases between. This CDR3 is built from 12 residues. Germline V CDR1 and CDR2: DFQATT, SNEGSKA (reference sequence).

This clone qualifies as medium-sized. DNA for the CDR3: TGTGCCAGCAGCATAGGACAGGGTTTTTCCTACGAGCAGTACTTC. Translating gives CASSIGQGFSYEQYF. The chain couples TRBV11-3 to TRBJ2-7; 8 nucleotides match TRBD1. This CDR3 comprises 15 residues. Per the germline V gene, CDR1 is SGHNT and CDR2 is YENEEA. V gave up 5 bases and J gave up 1 base; unmatched junction bases: 7. The full variable domain, completed using reference TRBV11-3 and TRBJ2-7, is EAGVVQSPRYKIIEKKQPVAFWCNPISGHNTLYWYLQNLGQGPELLIRYENEEAVDDSQLPKDRFSAERLKGVDSTLKIQPAELGDSAVYLCASSIGQGFSYEQYFGPGTRLTVT.

As concerns this clone: At one of its ends the junction is not consistent with the germline gene, which may arise from a read error. This chain uses TRBV6-1 with TRBJ2-7; possible D gene TRBD1, 6 bases. This CDR3 is built from 14 residues. Germline V CDR1 and CDR2: MNHNS, SASEGT. CDR3: CASSRQASSYEQYF. The CDR3 nucleotides read TGTGCCAGCAGTCGACAGGCAAGCTCCTACGAGCAGTACTTT.

The chain carries TRBV20-1 and TRBJ2-7; D remains ambiguous. From germline, CDR1 is DFQATT and CDR2 SNEGSKA (reference sequence). Trimming shortened V by 6 bases and J by 3 bases, and 24 bases separated the two germline ends. The CDR3 extends over 16 amino acids. CDR3 loop: CSATSRADALGYEQYF. CDR3 bases: TGCAGTGCGACATCCCGGGCAGATGCATTGGGCTACGAGCAGTACTTC.

This clone appeared many times. The chain carries TRBV3-1 and TRBJ1-3; TRBD1 aligns across 8 bases. The CDR3 has 18 amino acids. The V gene end was trimmed by 1 base and the J gene end by 0 bases; junction bases not matched to a gene: 8. The germline V gene has CDR1 LGHDT and CDR2 YNNKEL (reference sequence). The CDR3 bases are TGTGCCAGCAGCCAAGTCTCAGGGGGCCTAGGCTCTGGAAACACCATATATTTT. Its protein is CASSQVSGGLGSGNTIYF.

Only one count was recorded for this clone. This sequence joins TRBV30 and TRBJ2-3; D perhaps matches TRBD2 (6 bases). Germline V CDR1 and CDR2: GTSNPN, SVGIG (reference sequence). The CDR3 consists of 14 residues. V lost 0 bases and J lost 3, with 10 bases in between. CDR3 sequence: CAWSVDGRTDTQYF. The CDR3 nucleotides are TGTGCCTGGAGTGTAGACGGGAGAACAGATACGCAGTATTTT. Full variable domain (rest looked up from reference TRBV30 and TRBJ2-3): SQTIHQWPATLVQPVGSPLSLECTVEGTSNPNLYWYRQAAGRGLQLLFYSVGIGQISSEVPQNLSASRPQDRQFILSSKKLLLSDSGFYLCAWSVDGRTDTQYFGPGTRLTVL.

The table lists this clone with many counts. The chain carries TRBV7-9 and TRBJ1-3; possibly TRBD1 for D (5 bases). CDR3 length: 13 residues. Deletions cut 0 bases from V and 9 bases from J, with 9 bases between. Germline lookup yields CDR1 SEHNR and CDR2 FQNEAQ (reference sequence). DNA of the CDR3: TGTGCCAGCAGCTTAGCGATGGGGGGCACCATATATTTT. Translated, it gives CASSLAMGGTIYF.

This clone has only one observation. The chain uses TRBV11-3 and TRBJ1-1; 9 nucleotides match TRBD1. The CDR3 is 15 residues long. Germline trimming cut 5 bases from V and 4 bases from J; bases unmatched to any gene: 8. CDR1 and CDR2 from the germline V gene are SGHNT and YENEEA. CDR3 region: CASSENTGGFTEAFF. CDR3 in DNA: TGTGCCAGCAGCGAAAACACAGGGGGCTTCACTGAAGCTTTCTTT.

This clone ranks as medium-sized (0.01 to 0.1%). This chain's CDR3 is CSARDIKVGGNSPLHF. The CDR3, as DNA: TGCAGTGCTAGGGACATCAAGGTCGGGGGAAATTCACCCCTCCACTTT. The rearrangement uses TRBV20-1 and TRBJ1-6, with D possibly matching TRBD1 (5 bases). The ends were cut back, 3 bases at V and 7 bases at J, with 19 bases in the middle. The CDR3 loop spans 16 amino acids. Germline CDR1 reads DFQATT; CDR2 reads SNEGSKA (reference sequence).

This clone showed up just a few times. The V gene is TRBV6-2 or TRBV6-3, the J gene TRBJ2-5; the D gene could be TRBD1 or TRBD2 (5 bases each). CDR1 is MNHEY and CDR2 is SVGEGT in the germline V gene. This CDR3 contains 14 residues. V was trimmed by 4 bases and J by 5 bases, leaving 14 bases between them. CDR3 sequence: CASSSGTVPETQYF. As DNA, the CDR3 is TGTGCCAGCAGTTCGGGGACGGTTCCTGAGACCCAGTACTTC.

The rearrangement joins TRBV20-1 to TRBJ2-1; D tentatively reads TRBD1 or TRBD2 (5 bases each). From germline, CDR1 is DFQATT and CDR2 SNEGSKA (reference sequence). Trimming left V 0 bases short and J 9 bases short, with 15 bases between. The CDR3 is made up of 14 amino acids. The CDR3 DNA sequence: TGCAGTGCTAGAGATTCGGAAGCGAGGGGTGAGCAGTTCTTC. Amino acid sequence: CSARDSEARGEQFF.

This chain joins TRBV7-2 and TRBJ2-5, with D maybe TRBD2 (5 bases). CDR1 and CDR2 from the germline V gene are SGHTA and FQGNSA. V gave up 2 bases and J gave up 4 bases, with 17 bases separating them. This CDR3 comprises 16 residues. CDR3 loop: CASSLWPSCSGETQYF. CDR3 bases: TGTGCCAGCAGCTTATGGCCTAGCTGTAGTGGAGAGACCCAGTACTTC.

This clone was found many times. J is TRBJ1-1 and V is TRBV5-1, with TRBD1 as a possible D gene (5 bases). CDR1 is SGHRS and CDR2 is YFSETQ in the germline V gene. The CDR3 runs 17 residues. V was trimmed by 2 bases and J by 1 base, leaving 18 bases between them. CDR3 protein: CASSLGRAVGGNTEAFF. The CDR3 DNA reads TGCGCCAGCAGCTTAGGGCGTGCAGTTGGGGGGAACACTGAAGCTTTCTTT.